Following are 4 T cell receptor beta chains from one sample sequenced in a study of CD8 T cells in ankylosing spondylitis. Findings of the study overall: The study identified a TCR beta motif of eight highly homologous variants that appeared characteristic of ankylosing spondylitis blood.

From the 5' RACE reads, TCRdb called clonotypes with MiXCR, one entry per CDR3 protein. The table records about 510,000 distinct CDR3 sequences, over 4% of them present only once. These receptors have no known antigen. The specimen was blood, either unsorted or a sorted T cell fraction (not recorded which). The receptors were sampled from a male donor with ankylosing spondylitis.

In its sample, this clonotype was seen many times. The CDR3 DNA sequence: TGTGCCAGCAGCCTGCCTGTGGGCTCTGGAAACACCATATATTTT. Translated: CASSLPVGSGNTIYF. The V gene is TRBV7-9, the J gene TRBJ1-3, with no clear D. Germline CDR1 reads SEHNR; CDR2 reads FQNEAQ (reference sequence). Trimming stripped 5 bases from V and 0 bases from J, with 11 bases between. This CDR3 is 15 amino acids long. The variable domain in full, completed from reference TRBV7-9 and TRBJ1-3, reads DTGVSQNPRHKITKRGQNVTFRCDPISEHNRLYWYRQTLGQGPEFLTYFQNEAQLEKSRLLSDRFSAERPKGSFSTLEIQRTEQGDSAMYLCASSLPVGSGNTIYFGEGSWLTVV.

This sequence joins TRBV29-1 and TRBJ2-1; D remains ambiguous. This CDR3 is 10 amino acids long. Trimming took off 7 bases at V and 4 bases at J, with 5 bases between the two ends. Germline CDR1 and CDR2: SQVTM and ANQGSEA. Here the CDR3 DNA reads TGCAGCGGATATTACAATGAGCAGTTCTTC. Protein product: CSGYYNEQFF.

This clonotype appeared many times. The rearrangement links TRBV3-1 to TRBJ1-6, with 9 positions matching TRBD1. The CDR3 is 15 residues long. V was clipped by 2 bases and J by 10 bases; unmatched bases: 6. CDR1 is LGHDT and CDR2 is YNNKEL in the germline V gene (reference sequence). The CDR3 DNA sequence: TGTGCCAGCAGCCAACTGAGGACAGGGGACTCACCCCTCCACTTT. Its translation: CASSQLRTGDSPLHF.

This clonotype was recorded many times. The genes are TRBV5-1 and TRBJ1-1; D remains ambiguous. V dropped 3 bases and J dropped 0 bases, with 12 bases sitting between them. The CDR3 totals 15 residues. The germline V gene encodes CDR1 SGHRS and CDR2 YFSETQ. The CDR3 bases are TGCGCCAGCAGCTCCAGTGGGCCTCTGAACACTGAAGCTTTCTTT. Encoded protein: CASSSSGPLNTEAFF.